One and the same sample provided the 21 T cell receptor beta chains below, sequenced in a study of CD8 T cells in Susac syndrome. An input of about 0.45 to 1 ug of RNA was subjected to reverse transcription using random hexamers. TCRdb processed the immunoSEQ multiplex PCR reads anew with MiXCR; each CDR3 protein has one entry. The table records about 180,000 distinct CDR3 sequences, roughly 94% of them present only once. Sequenced sample: CD4+ T cells from PBMCs. Every receptor here comes from a human donor with Susac syndrome.

A single count supports this clonotype. This sequence joins TRBV9 and TRBJ2-2, with D perhaps matching TRBD1 or TRBD2 (5 bases each). This CDR3 contains 16 residues. Germline CDR1 SGDLS, CDR2 YYNGEE. The germline V and J ends were trimmed by 8 bases and 7 bases, with 24 bases remaining between them. CDR3 sequence (DNA): TGTGCCAGTACCCCGGGAAGTGCAGGGCAGGGCGGGGAGCTGTTTTTT. It codes for CASTPGSAGQGGELFF.

The V and J genes are TRBV5-1 and TRBJ1-6; TRBD1 matches at 8 bases. V lost 0 bases, J lost 7 bases, and 3 bases stayed unmatched. CDR1 and CDR2 (germline): SGHRS, YFSETQ. CDR3 size: 15 residues. The CDR3 is CASSLEGDRNSPLHF. The CDR3, as DNA: TGCGCCAGCAGCTTGGAGGGGGACAGGAATTCACCCCTCCACTTT.

V gene TRBV27 combines with J gene TRBJ2-5; TRBD2 aligns across 14 bases. Germline-derived CDR1 and CDR2 are MNHEY and SMNVEV (reference sequence). The CDR3 totals 17 residues. V lost 5 bases, J lost 5 bases, and 10 bases stayed unmatched. The chain's CDR3 is CASSPGGLAGGKETQYF. CDR3 coding DNA: TGTGCCAGCAGTCCCGGTGGACTAGCGGGGGGTAAGGAGACCCAGTACTTC.

This rearrangement joins TRBV28 to TRBJ2-7, with 8 nucleotides matching TRBD1. Germline lookup yields CDR1 MDHEN and CDR2 SYDVKM. There are 16 residues in the CDR3. V lost 5 bases and J lost 0; bases outside the gene matches: 9. The DNA of the CDR3 is TGTGCCAGCAGTCGGCCACAGGGGGTTCGCTCCTACGAGCAGTACTTC. It codes for CASSRPQGVRSYEQYF.

The rearrangement uses TRBV12-3 or TRBV12-4 and TRBJ1-1; D unresolved. The CDR3 runs 13 residues. With 5 bases removed from V and 4 bases from J, the gap between germline ends came to 11 bases. The CDR3 DNA reads as TGTGCCAGCAGTACCAAACACGGCACTGAAGCTTTCTTT. Translating gives CASSTKHGTEAFF.

This clonotype appeared once. The rearrangement links TRBV6-5 to TRBJ1-2; D possibly corresponds to TRBD1 (6 bases). The V end lost 6 bases, the J end lost 4 bases, and 18 bases lay between the germline ends. Germline assignment: CDR1 MNHEY and CDR2 SVGAGI. The CDR3 contains 15 residues. CDR3 coding DNA: TGTGCCAGCAGCCGATCCTCGGGGGCGGGCTATGGCTACACCTTC. Protein sequence: CASSRSSGAGYGYTF.

The rearrangement links TRBV7-9 to TRBJ2-7; D gene uncertain. Germline CDR1 SEHNR, CDR2 FQNEAQ (reference sequence). V was cut by 5 bases and J by 2 bases, with 4 bases left in between. The CDR3 is made up of 11 amino acids. CDR3 bases: TGTGCCAGCAGCGCCCCCTACGAGCAGTACTTC. Its protein is CASSAPYEQYF.

This chain links TRBV3-1 with TRBJ2-7; no reliable D call. Germline V gene lookup returns CDR1 LGHDT and CDR2 YNNKEL (reference sequence). V was trimmed by 0 bases and J by 3 bases, leaving 18 bases between them. The CDR3 contains 17 residues. The CDR3 loop reads CASSQDPRDARLYEQYF. The CDR3, as DNA: TGTGCCAGCAGCCAAGATCCGAGAGACGCAAGACTCTACGAGCAGTACTTC.

This chain's CDR3 is CSDDLDTQYF. The CDR3 DNA sequence: TGCAGCGACGACTTAGATACGCAGTATTTT. The chain has TRBV29-1 and TRBJ2-3, with D uncertain. Germline V gene lookup returns CDR1 SQVTM and CDR2 ANQGSEA. V was trimmed by 7 bases and J by 5 bases, leaving 7 bases between them. This CDR3 is 10 amino acids long.

In this sample, this clonotype turned up once. CDR3 DNA: TGTGCCAGCAGACAAACCGGGGGAGTTGAAGCTTTCTTT. This encodes CASRQTGGVEAFF. This chain connects TRBV6-5 to TRBJ1-1; maybe TRBD1 (5 bases). The CDR3 has 13 amino acids. V lost 6 bases and J lost 7, with 15 bases in between. In germline, CDR1 is MNHEY, CDR2 SVGAGI.

This rearrangement joins TRBV20-1 to TRBJ1-6, with 8 bases lining up with TRBD1. CDR3 length equals 15 residues. Per the germline V gene, CDR1 is DFQATT and CDR2 is SNEGSKA (reference sequence). V dropped 0 bases and J dropped 10; count of bases not matched to a gene: 8. DNA of the CDR3: TGCAGTGCTAGAGAGGGTGGCAGGGGGCCCTCACCCCTCCACTTT. Protein sequence: CSAREGGRGPSPLHF.

This sequence joins TRBV5-1 and TRBJ1-2; 9 bases map to TRBD1. The CDR3 extends over 13 amino acids. Germline V gives CDR1 SGHRS, CDR2 YFSETQ. V dropped 0 bases and J dropped 8; count of bases not matched to a gene: 2. The DNA of the CDR3 is TGCGCCAGCAGCTTGGACAGGGGGCGAGGCTACACCTTC. This gives the protein CASSLDRGRGYTF.

The rearrangement links TRBV15 to TRBJ2-3; the D gene is possibly TRBD2 (7 bases). CDR1 LNHNV and CDR2 YYDKDF come from the germline V gene (reference sequence). This CDR3 is built from 14 residues. Trimming pared 5 bases from V and 6 bases from J, leaving 15 bases between. DNA of the CDR3: TGTGCCACCAGCTTGAGGGGGGGGCGCGATACGCAGTATTTT. Its protein product is CATSLRGGRDTQYF.

The genes are TRBV3-1 and TRBJ2-7, with a possible D match to TRBD1 (5 bases). The CDR3 contains 13 residues. With 4 bases removed from V and 0 bases from J, the gap between germline ends came to 7 bases. Germline CDR1 LGHDT, CDR2 YNNKEL (reference sequence). Here the CDR3 reads CASSLGDSYEQYF. In DNA, the CDR3 is TGTGCCAGCAGCCTAGGGGACTCCTACGAGCAGTACTTC.

This chain joins TRBV5-4 and TRBJ2-5; 10 bases line up with TRBD2. The germline V gene has CDR1 SGHNT and CDR2 YYREEE (reference sequence). CDR3 length equals 16 residues. The J segment lost 5 bases and the V segment lost 0 bases, leaving 7 bases of the junction unmatched. In DNA, the CDR3 is TGTGCCAGCAGCTTGGGGCTAGCGGGGGACGAGGAGACCCAGTACTTC. Translating gives CASSLGLAGDEETQYF. The full variable domain, with the rest looked up from reference TRBV5-4 and TRBJ2-5, is ETGVTQSPTHLIKTRGQQVTLRCSSQSGHNTVSWYQQALGQGPQFIFQYYREEENGRGNFPPRFSGLQFPNYSSELNVNALELDDSALYLCASSLGLAGDEETQYFGPGTRLLVL.

The rearrangement links TRBV20-1 to TRBJ1-5, with no clear D. Per germline, CDR1 DFQATT and CDR2 SNEGSKA (reference sequence). CDR3 length equals 15 residues. V lost 4 bases and J 2 bases, leaving 15 bases between the germline ends. CDR3 sequence reads: CSAKDATVGNQPQHF. The CDR3 nucleotides are TGCAGTGCTAAGGACGCAACGGTGGGCAATCAGCCCCAGCATTTT.

The V call is TRBV30, the J call TRBJ1-1, with D unresolved. CDR1 is GTSNPN, CDR2 SVGIG, per germline (reference sequence). This CDR3 is built from 10 residues. V was cut by 4 bases and J by 9 bases, with 9 bases left in between. The CDR3 coding sequence is TGTGCCTGGAAACCGCATAAAGCTTTCTTT. Translated, it gives CAWKPHKAFF.

The CDR3 region is CASSRQVNTEAFF. In DNA, the CDR3 is TGTGCCAGCAGCCGACAGGTGAACACTGAAGCTTTCTTT. This sequence joins TRBV14 and TRBJ1-1; possibly TRBD1 for D (6 bases). Trimming left V 4 bases short and J 0 bases short, with 6 bases between. The CDR3 sequence is 13 residues long. Per the germline V gene, CDR1 is SGHDN and CDR2 is FVKESK. Full variable domain (outside the CDR3, taken from reference TRBV14 and TRBJ1-1): EAGVTQFPSHSVIEKGQTVTLRCDPISGHDNLYWYRRVMGKEIKFLLHFVKESKQDESGMPNNRFLAERTGGTYSTLKVQPAELEDSGVYFCASSRQVNTEAFFGQGTRLTVV.

V and J are TRBV12-3 or TRBV12-4 and TRBJ1-1; 8 positions match TRBD1. CDR3 length: 15 amino acids. J was trimmed by 0 bases and V by 6 bases; bases with no gene match: 6. CDR3 protein: CASRPGQVVNTEAFF. CDR3 DNA: TGTGCCAGCAGACCGGGACAGGTCGTGAACACTGAAGCTTTCTTT.

The chain links TRBV20-1 to TRBJ1-1; D uncertain. Germline assignment: CDR1 DFQATT and CDR2 SNEGSKA (reference sequence). V gave up 3 bases and J gave up 1 base, with 12 bases separating them. This CDR3 has 14 amino acids. The DNA for the CDR3 is TGCAGTGCTAGTCGCGGGGTAGCGAACACTGAAGCTTTCTTT. Residues: CSASRGVANTEAFF.

This clonotype was observed once. The chain links TRBV12-3 or TRBV12-4 to TRBJ1-2, with TRBD1 as a possible D gene (5 bases). The CDR3 is 13 amino acids. V was pared by 5 bases and J by 6 bases, with 13 bases between. The CDR3 reads CASSQGRVHGYTF. The DNA for the CDR3 is TGTGCCAGCAGTCAGGGCAGGGTTCATGGCTACACCTTC.